This T cell receptor (beta chain) came from a study of blood T cell repertoires in COVID-19. For the study at large: Material from acute and convalescent COVID-19 was sourced from the United States, Italy and Spain. T cells, B-cell-depleted T cells, or PBMCs supplied cDNA or gDNA.

This CDR3 contains 14 residues. Germline trimming cut 4 bases from V and 1 base from J; bases unmatched to any gene: 3. The germline gives CDR1 SGHRS, CDR2 YFSETQ. As processed by the authors: It was from reference gene primer amplification that nucleated cell counts were estimated. Assay: immunoSEQ multiplex PCR; the TCRdb copy retains only in-frame clones and omits some. V and J calls and clone size follow that table, whereas D and trimming were derived from the DNA. The table shows 100,000 to 150,000 clones, with approximately 84% occurring only once. Sequencing was carried out using peripheral blood. This clonotype was sampled from a woman aged 80 or older with acute or convalescent COVID-19. The V and J genes are TRBV5-1 and TRBJ1-1, with 8 bases lining up with TRBD1. CDR3 in DNA: TGCGCCAGCAGCCCTGGGACAGGGAACACTGAAGCTTTCTTT. It specifies CASSPGTGNTEAFF.